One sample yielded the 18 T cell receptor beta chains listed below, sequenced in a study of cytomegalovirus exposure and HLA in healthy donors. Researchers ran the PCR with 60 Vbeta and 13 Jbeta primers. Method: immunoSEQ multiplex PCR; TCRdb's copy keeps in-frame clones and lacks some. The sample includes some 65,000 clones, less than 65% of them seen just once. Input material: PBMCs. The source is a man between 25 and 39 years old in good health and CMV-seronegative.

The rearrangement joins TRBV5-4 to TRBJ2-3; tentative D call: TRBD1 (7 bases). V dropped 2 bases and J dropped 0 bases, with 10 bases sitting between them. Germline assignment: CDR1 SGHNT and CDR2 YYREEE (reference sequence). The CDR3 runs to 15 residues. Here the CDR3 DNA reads TGTGCCAGCAGCTTCCAGGGGGGAAGCACAGATACGCAGTATTTT. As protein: CASSFQGGSTDTQYF.

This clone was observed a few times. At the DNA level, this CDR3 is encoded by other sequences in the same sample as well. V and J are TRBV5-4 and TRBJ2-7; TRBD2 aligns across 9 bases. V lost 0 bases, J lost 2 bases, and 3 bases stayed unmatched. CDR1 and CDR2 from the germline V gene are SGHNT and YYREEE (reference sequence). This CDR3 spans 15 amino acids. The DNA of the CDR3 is TGTGCCAGCAGCTTGGGGCTAGCGGGGACCTACGAGCAGTACTTC. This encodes CASSLGLAGTYEQYF.

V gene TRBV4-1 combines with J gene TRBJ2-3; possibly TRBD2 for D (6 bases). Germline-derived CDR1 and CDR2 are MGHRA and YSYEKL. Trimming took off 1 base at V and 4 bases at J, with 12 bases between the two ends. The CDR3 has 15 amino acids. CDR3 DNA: TGCGCCAGCAGCCAAGTTCCTAGCGCCGCAGATACGCAGTATTTT. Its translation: CASSQVPSAADTQYF.

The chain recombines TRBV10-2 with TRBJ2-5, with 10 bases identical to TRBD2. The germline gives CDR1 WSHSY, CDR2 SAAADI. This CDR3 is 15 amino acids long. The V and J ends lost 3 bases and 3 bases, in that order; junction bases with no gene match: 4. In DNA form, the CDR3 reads TGCGCCAGCAGTGATCCTAGCGGGGGTAAAGAGACCCAGTACTTC. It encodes CASSDPSGGKETQYF.

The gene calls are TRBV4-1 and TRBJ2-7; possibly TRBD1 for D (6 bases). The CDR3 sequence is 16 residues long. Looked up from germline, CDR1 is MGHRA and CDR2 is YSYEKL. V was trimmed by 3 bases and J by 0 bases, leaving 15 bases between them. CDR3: CASSQSQRQASYEQYF. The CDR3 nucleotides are TGCGCCAGCAGCCAGTCTCAGCGACAGGCCTCCTACGAGCAGTACTTC.

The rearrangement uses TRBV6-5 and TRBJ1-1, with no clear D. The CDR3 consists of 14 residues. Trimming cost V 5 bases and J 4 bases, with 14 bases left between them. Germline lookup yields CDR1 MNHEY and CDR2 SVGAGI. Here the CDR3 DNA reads TGTGCCAGCAGTCACATGCTAGGAAGCACTGAAGCTTTCTTT. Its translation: CASSHMLGSTEAFF.

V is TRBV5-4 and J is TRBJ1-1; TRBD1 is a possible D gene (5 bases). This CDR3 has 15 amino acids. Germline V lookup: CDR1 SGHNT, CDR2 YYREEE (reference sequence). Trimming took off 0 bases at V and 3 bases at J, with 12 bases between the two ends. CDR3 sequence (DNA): TGTGCCAGCAGCTTGGATGCAAGGGACTACACTGAAGCTTTCTTT. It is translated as CASSLDARDYTEAFF.

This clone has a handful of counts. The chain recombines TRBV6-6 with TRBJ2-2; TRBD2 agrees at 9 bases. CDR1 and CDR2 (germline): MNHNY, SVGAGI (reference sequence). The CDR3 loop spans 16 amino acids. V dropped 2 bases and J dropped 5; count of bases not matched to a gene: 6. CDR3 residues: CASSYPAGGPTGELFF. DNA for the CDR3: TGTGCCAGCAGTTACCCGGCGGGGGGGCCGACCGGGGAGCTGTTTTTT.

The CDR3 DNA is TGTGCCAGCAGCCCAGACGGGGATACGCAGTATTTT. Its translation is CASSPDGDTQYF. The genes are TRBV6-5 and TRBJ2-3; D call uncertain. This CDR3 is 12 amino acids long. The germline V and J ends were trimmed by 6 bases and 6 bases, with 10 bases remaining between them. The V gene's germline CDR1 is MNHEY and CDR2 SVGAGI.

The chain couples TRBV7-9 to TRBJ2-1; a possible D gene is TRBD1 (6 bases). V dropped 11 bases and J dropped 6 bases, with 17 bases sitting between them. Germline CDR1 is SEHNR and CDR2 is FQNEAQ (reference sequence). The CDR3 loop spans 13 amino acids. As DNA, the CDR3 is TGTGCCTGTAGATCCGGGACACCCAATGAGCAGTTCTTC. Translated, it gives CACRSGTPNEQFF.

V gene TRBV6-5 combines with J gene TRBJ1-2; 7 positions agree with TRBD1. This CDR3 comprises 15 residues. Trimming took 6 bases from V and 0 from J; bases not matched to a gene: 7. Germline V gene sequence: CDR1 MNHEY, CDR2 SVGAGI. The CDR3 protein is CASSSTGQANYGYTF. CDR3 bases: TGTGCCAGCAGCTCCACCGGACAGGCTAACTATGGCTACACCTTC.

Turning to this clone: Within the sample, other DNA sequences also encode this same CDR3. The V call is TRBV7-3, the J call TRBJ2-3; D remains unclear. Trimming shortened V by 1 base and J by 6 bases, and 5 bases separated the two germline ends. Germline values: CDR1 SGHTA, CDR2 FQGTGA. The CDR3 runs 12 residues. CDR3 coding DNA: TGTGCCAGCAGCTTAAATGGCGATACGCAGTATTTT. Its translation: CASSLNGDTQYF.

The CDR3 protein is CASSAHRESGNTIYF. The CDR3 nucleotides are TGCGCCAGCAGTGCCCACAGGGAATCTGGAAACACCATATATTTT. V and J are TRBV10-1 and TRBJ1-3, with TRBD1 as a possible D gene (6 bases). This CDR3 is 15 amino acids long. Trimming stripped 4 bases from V and 1 base from J, with 11 bases between. Per germline, CDR1 WNHNN and CDR2 SYGVQD (reference sequence).

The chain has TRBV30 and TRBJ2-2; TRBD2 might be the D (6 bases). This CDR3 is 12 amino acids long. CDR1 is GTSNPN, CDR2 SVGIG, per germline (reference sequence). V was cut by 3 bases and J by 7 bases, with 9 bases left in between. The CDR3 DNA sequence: TGTGCCTGGAGCGGGGGTAACGGGGAGCTGTTTTTT. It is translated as CAWSGGNGELFF.

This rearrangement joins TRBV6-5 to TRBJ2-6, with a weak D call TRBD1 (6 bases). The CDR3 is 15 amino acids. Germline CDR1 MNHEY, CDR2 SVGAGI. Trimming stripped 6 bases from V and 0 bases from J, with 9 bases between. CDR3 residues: CASRPDSSGANVLTF. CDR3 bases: TGTGCCAGCAGACCGGACAGCTCTGGGGCCAACGTCCTGACTTTC.

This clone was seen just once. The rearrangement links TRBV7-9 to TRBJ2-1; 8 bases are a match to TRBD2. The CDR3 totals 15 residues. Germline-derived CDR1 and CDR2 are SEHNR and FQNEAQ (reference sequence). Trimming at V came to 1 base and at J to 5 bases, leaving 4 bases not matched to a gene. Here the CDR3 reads CASSLVTSGNNEQFF. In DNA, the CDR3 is TGTGCCAGCAGCTTAGTTACTAGCGGCAACAATGAGCAGTTCTTC.

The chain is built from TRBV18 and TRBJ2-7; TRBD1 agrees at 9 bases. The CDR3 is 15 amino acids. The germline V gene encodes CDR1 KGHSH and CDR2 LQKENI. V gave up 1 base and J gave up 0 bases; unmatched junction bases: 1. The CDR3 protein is CASSPQTGGSYEQYF. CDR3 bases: TGTGCCAGCTCACCACAGACAGGGGGCTCCTACGAGCAGTACTTC.

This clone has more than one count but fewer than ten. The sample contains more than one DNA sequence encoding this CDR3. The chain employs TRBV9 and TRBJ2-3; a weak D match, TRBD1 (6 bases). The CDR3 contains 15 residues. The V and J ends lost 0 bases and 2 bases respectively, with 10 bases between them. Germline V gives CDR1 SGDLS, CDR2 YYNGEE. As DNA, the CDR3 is TGTGCCAGCAGCGTAGACCAGGGGACCACAGATACGCAGTATTTT. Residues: CASSVDQGTTDTQYF. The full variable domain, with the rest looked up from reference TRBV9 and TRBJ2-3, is DSGVTQTPKHLITATGQRVTLRCSPRSGDLSVYWYQQSLDQGLQFLIQYYNGEERAKGNILERFSAQQFPDLHSELNLSSLELGDSALYFCASSVDQGTTDTQYFGPGTRLTVL.